Sequencing of this T cell receptor (beta chain) was carried out in a study of OX40 agonist ivuxolimab in advanced cancers. Trimming took 3 bases from V and 4 from J, leaving 16 bases between them. CDR3 length: 16 amino acids. Germline V gives CDR1 SGHNT, CDR2 YYREEE (reference sequence). Here immunoSEQ multiplex PCR was the method, and the copy in TCRdb shows in-frame clones only, minus some. The sample yields approximately 70,000 clones, 80% to 90% seen once. The clonotype comes from an adult with an advanced solid tumor such as melanoma, head and neck, liver or kidney cancer. This rearrangement joins TRBV5-4 to TRBJ2-2; D might be TRBD2 (6 bases). Source: CD4+ or CD8+ T cells sorted from blood, taken in a trial of the OX40 agonist ivuxolimab. The CDR3 here is CASSSVGGIPTGELFF. CDR3 bases: TGTGCCAGCAGCTCTGTCGGAGGGATCCCCACCGGGGAGCTGTTTTTT.